The 8 T cell receptor beta chains reported below all come from one sample, sequenced in a study of cytotoxic CD8 clonotypes in ibrutinib-treated CLL. Sequencing was performed with immunoSEQ multiplex PCR; in TCRdb, only in-frame clones are kept and a portion is missing. The table shows approximately 330,000 clones, with about 80% occurring only once. The source material was PBMCs, sampled before ibrutinib treatment. Source of these receptors: a human donor with chronic lymphocytic leukemia.

The chain couples TRBV30 to TRBJ2-5; D might be TRBD1 (6 bases). Germline V CDR1 and CDR2: GTSNPN, SVGIG (reference sequence). The CDR3 is 11 amino acids. The DNA for the CDR3 is TGTGCTAGGGGGTACCAAGAGACCCAGTACTTC. Its protein product is CARGYQETQYF.

The chain combines TRBV30 with TRBJ1-2; D call uncertain. Trimming took off 3 bases at V and 2 bases at J, with 7 bases between the two ends. CDR3 size: 12 residues. Looked up from germline, CDR1 is GTSNPN and CDR2 is SVGIG (reference sequence). This CDR3 is CAWRGENYGYTF. The DNA for the CDR3 is TGTGCCTGGAGGGGAGAGAACTATGGCTACACCTTC. Filled out from reference TRBV30 and TRBJ1-2, the complete variable domain reads SQTIHQWPATLVQPVGSPLSLECTVEGTSNPNLYWYRQAAGRGLQLLFYSVGIGQISSEVPQNLSASRPQDRQFILSSKKLLLSDSGFYLCAWRGENYGYTFGSGTRLTVV.

The chain links TRBV5-1 to TRBJ2-2; TRBD2 is a possible D gene (6 bases). Between the trimmed V and J ends, which lost 0 bases and 6 bases, there was a span of 12 bases. The CDR3 is made up of 15 amino acids. Germline loops: CDR1 SGHRS, CDR2 YFSETQ. CDR3 in amino acids: CASSLDSGLSGELFF. CDR3 coding DNA: TGCGCCAGCAGCTTGGACAGCGGACTATCCGGGGAGCTGTTTTTT.

This clone has a handful of counts. The CDR3 nucleotides read TGTGCCAGTAGGCAAGGGGACTATGGCTACACCTTC. As protein: CASRQGDYGYTF. The rearrangement uses TRBV19 and TRBJ1-2, with D possibly being TRBD1 (5 bases). Trimming pared 6 bases from V and 3 bases from J, leaving 8 bases between. Germline V gene data show CDR1 as LNHDA and CDR2 as SQIVND (reference sequence). The CDR3 runs 12 residues.

The genes are TRBV11-1 and TRBJ2-1, with D unclear. V was cut by 5 bases and J by 5 bases, with 16 bases left in between. Germline V CDR1 and CDR2: SGHAT, FQDESV (reference sequence). This CDR3 is built from 15 residues. The CDR3: CASSGKETFNNEQFF. The CDR3 DNA reads as TGTGCCAGCAGCGGTAAAGAGACTTTTAACAATGAGCAGTTCTTC. The full variable domain, rest sourced from reference TRBV11-1 and TRBJ2-1, is EAEVAQSPRYKITEKSQAVAFWCDPISGHATLYWYRQILGQGPELLVQFQDESVVDDSQLPKDRFSAERLKGVDSTLKIQPAELGDSAMYLCASSGKETFNNEQFFGPGTRLTVL.

The sample holds one count of this clone. The CDR3 region has the DNA TGCGCCAGCAGCTTGTTTAGCGGATACGAGCAGTACTTC. Encoded protein: CASSLFSGYEQYF. This chain links TRBV5-1 with TRBJ2-7, with a possible D match to TRBD2 (6 bases). V lost 1 base to trimming and J lost 4 bases, with 9 bases between them. This CDR3 is built from 13 residues. In germline, CDR1 is SGHRS, CDR2 YFSETQ.

This clone was found a few times. J is TRBJ2-7 and V is TRBV6-6; D not resolved. Looked up from germline, CDR1 is MNHNY and CDR2 is SVGAGI (reference sequence). The CDR3 contains 12 residues. Trimming took off 5 bases at V and 2 bases at J, with 7 bases between the two ends. CDR3 in DNA: TGTGCCAGCAGTCCTGCGACCTACGAGCAGTACTTC. It yields the protein CASSPATYEQYF.

V is TRBV25-1 and J is TRBJ2-3; D unresolved. Trimming took off 4 bases at V and 4 bases at J, with 21 bases between the two ends. CDR1 and CDR2 from the germline V gene are MGHDK and SYGVNS. The CDR3 length is 17 residues. In DNA form, the CDR3 reads TGTGCCAGCAGTGGTACAGACTTTCATGGGATCGCAGATACGCAGTATTTT. Encoded protein: CASSGTDFHGIADTQYF. Combining the CDR3 with reference TRBV25-1 and TRBJ2-3 gives the whole variable domain EADIYQTPRYLVIGTGKKITLECSQTMGHDKMYWYQQDPGMELHLIHYSYGVNSTEKGDLSSESTVSRIRTEHFPLTLESARPSHTSQYLCASSGTDFHGIADTQYFGPGTRLTVL.